The 21 T cell receptor beta chains reported below all come from one sample, sequenced in a study of cytomegalovirus exposure and HLA in healthy donors (dated by TCRdb to about 2017). Libraries were constructed by the immunoSEQ multiplex PCR assay. The multiplex PCR relied on a mix of 60 forward primers for TCR Vbeta segments and 13 reverse primers for TCR Jbeta segments. The source is immuneACCESS, and TCRdb retained only in-frame sequences with V and J called. Part of the clones is not carried over; for the studies checked, unresolved V genes explain less than half of this, and the remainder is unexplained. The sample table records roughly 160,000 clones; about 80% of these occur just once. The leading ten clones occupy 2% to 2.5% of the sample. Sequencing was done on a sample of PBMCs. The receptors stem from a man between 35 and 55 years old in good health and CMV-seronegative.

The genes are TRBV6-1 and TRBJ2-2; no clear D. Trimming pared 0 bases from V and 6 bases from J, leaving 11 bases between. CDR3 length equals 15 residues. The germline V gene encodes CDR1 MNHNS and CDR2 SASEGT. The DNA of the CDR3 is TGTGCCAGCAGTGAAGCCCGGGTGGAAGCCGGGGAGCTGTTTTTT. Translating it yields CASSEARVEAGELFF.

This chain joins TRBV30 and TRBJ1-1; D unclear. Germline V gene lookup returns CDR1 GTSNPN and CDR2 SVGIG (reference sequence). The CDR3 is made up of 11 amino acids. Between the trimmed V and J ends, which lost 4 bases and 4 bases, there was a span of 7 bases. DNA for the CDR3: TGTGCCTGGACAACGAGCACTGAAGCTTTCTTT. This codes for CAWTTSTEAFF.

This clone has just a few counts. The chain joins TRBV7-9 to TRBJ2-1; weak D call: TRBD2 (5 bases). CDR3 length equals 15 residues. Trimming took off 3 bases at V and 7 bases at J, with 16 bases between the two ends. Looked up from germline, CDR1 is SEHNR and CDR2 is FQNEAQ (reference sequence). The CDR3 protein is CASSLSSLLVNEQFF. In nucleotides, the CDR3 is TGTGCCAGCAGCTTGTCTAGCCTGTTGGTGAATGAGCAGTTCTTC. Together with reference TRBV7-9 and TRBJ2-1, the CDR3 gives the full variable domain: DTGVSQNPRHKITKRGQNVTFRCDPISEHNRLYWYRQTLGQGPEFLTYFQNEAQLEKSRLLSDRFSAERPKGSFSTLEIQRTEQGDSAMYLCASSLSSLLVNEQFFGPGTRLTVL.

The J gene is TRBJ2-5, the V gene TRBV20-1, with D unclear. The CDR3 sequence is 10 residues long. With 2 bases removed from V and 5 bases from J, the gap between germline ends came to 3 bases. Looked up from germline, CDR1 is DFQATT and CDR2 is SNEGSKA (reference sequence). The DNA of the CDR3 is TGCAGTGCTAGACGGGAGACCCAGTACTTC. Translating gives CSARRETQYF.

The chain couples TRBV7-9 to TRBJ2-2; 9 bases align to TRBD1. The J segment lost 7 bases and the V segment lost 3 bases, leaving 6 bases of the junction unmatched. CDR1 is SEHNR, CDR2 FQNEAQ, per germline (reference sequence). CDR3 length: 15 amino acids. CDR3 sequence: CASSFPDRGIGELFF. CDR3 nucleotide sequence: TGTGCCAGCAGCTTCCCAGACAGGGGGATCGGGGAGCTGTTTTTT. Combining the CDR3 with reference TRBV7-9 and TRBJ2-2 gives the whole variable domain DTGVSQNPRHKITKRGQNVTFRCDPISEHNRLYWYRQTLGQGPEFLTYFQNEAQLEKSRLLSDRFSAERPKGSFSTLEIQRTEQGDSAMYLCASSFPDRGIGELFFGEGSRLTVL.

As to this clone: An end of the junction does not agree with germline; a read error may underlie this. The chain uses TRBV7-9 and TRBJ2-1; a possible D gene is TRBD2 (5 bases). Germline CDR1 is SEHNR and CDR2 is FQNEAQ (reference sequence). The CDR3 has 15 residues. CDR3 protein: CSSSLVRASGNEQFF. The CDR3 DNA sequence: TGTTCCAGCAGCTTAGTGCGGGCCTCTGGTAATGAGCAGTTCTTC.

The J gene is TRBJ2-5, the V gene TRBV2; TRBD2 is a possible D gene (6 bases). V lost 5 bases, J lost 1 base, and 11 bases lay in between. This CDR3 spans 14 amino acids. The germline V gene has CDR1 SNHLY and CDR2 FYNNEI. CDR3 region: CASSPLGLQETQYF. Here the CDR3 DNA reads TGTGCCAGCAGTCCCTTGGGACTCCAAGAGACCCAGTACTTC.

The chain carries TRBV5-1 and TRBJ2-7; 11 nucleotides align to TRBD1. Per the germline V gene, CDR1 is SGHRS and CDR2 is YFSETQ. Unmatched junction bases numbered 2, after V lost 0 bases and J lost 3 bases. The CDR3 sequence is 15 residues long. CDR3 sequence reads: CASSLGGTGGYEQYF. CDR3 bases: TGCGCCAGCAGCTTGGGGGGGACAGGGGGCTACGAGCAGTACTTC.

The chain combines TRBV28 with TRBJ2-7; 8 nucleotides match TRBD1. CDR3 length: 15 residues. The V gene's germline CDR1 is MDHEN and CDR2 SYDVKM. J gave up 6 bases and V 4 bases, and 11 bases lay outside the gene matches. The CDR3 region has the DNA TGTGCCAGCAGTTCTCAGGGGGCTCGGACGGGCGAGCAGTACTTC. Residues: CASSSQGARTGEQYF.

V is TRBV28 and J is TRBJ2-7; 10 bases line up with TRBD1. This CDR3 is built from 17 residues. The V gene end was trimmed by 3 bases and the J gene end by 2 bases; junction bases not matched to a gene: 10. In germline, CDR1 is MDHEN, CDR2 SYDVKM. Here the CDR3 reads CASSLLHTGTGAYEQYF. CDR3 DNA: TGTGCCAGCAGTTTGCTCCACACCGGGACAGGGGCCTACGAGCAGTACTTC. The whole variable domain, filled in from reference TRBV28 and TRBJ2-7, reads DVKVTQSSRYLVKRTGEKVFLECVQDMDHENMFWYRQDPGLGLRLIYFSYDVKMKEKGDIPEGYSVSREKKERFSLILESASTNQTSMYLCASSLLHTGTGAYEQYFGPGTRLTVT.

The V gene is TRBV6-1, the J gene TRBJ2-4, with 10 bases aligning to TRBD1. The CDR3 totals 15 residues. Germline loops: CDR1 MNHNS, CDR2 SASEGT. The J segment lost 12 bases and the V segment lost 4 bases, leaving 12 bases of the junction unmatched. The CDR3 sequence is CASSGGQGEVSSQYF. DNA for the CDR3: TGTGCCAGCAGTGGAGGACAGGGGGAAGTGAGCAGTCAGTACTTC.

The chain joins TRBV6-1 to TRBJ2-7; TRBD1 agrees at 8 bases. In germline, CDR1 is MNHNS, CDR2 SASEGT. This CDR3 has 14 amino acids. Unmatched junction bases numbered 4, after V lost 6 bases and J lost 0 bases. The chain's CDR3 is CASRLTGASYEQYF. CDR3 in DNA: TGTGCCAGCAGGTTGACAGGGGCCTCCTACGAGCAGTACTTC.

The CDR3 spells CASQPGQGYNEQFF. The CDR3, as DNA: TGTGCCAGTCAGCCGGGACAGGGATACAATGAGCAGTTCTTC. The V and J genes are TRBV19 and TRBJ2-1; 9 bases agree with TRBD1. The CDR3 is made up of 14 amino acids. The germline V gene encodes CDR1 LNHDA and CDR2 SQIVND (reference sequence). Germline trimming cut 8 bases from V and 4 bases from J; bases unmatched to any gene: 6.

The genes are TRBV5-6 and TRBJ2-3; D is ambiguous. This CDR3 has 11 amino acids. V dropped 2 bases and J dropped 5 bases, with 3 bases sitting between them. Germline V gene lookup returns CDR1 SGHDT and CDR2 YYEEEE. CDR3 residues: CASSFQDTQYF. CDR3 nucleotide sequence: TGTGCCAGCAGCTTCCAAGATACGCAGTATTTT.

V is TRBV4-2 and J is TRBJ2-7; a weak D match, TRBD1 (5 bases). CDR1 is LGHNA and CDR2 is YNFKEQ in the germline V gene. The CDR3 is 16 residues long. V lost 1 base and J lost 2, with 15 bases in between. CDR3 protein: CASSQGGSTLAYEQYF. The CDR3 nucleotides read TGTGCCAGCAGCCAAGGGGGCAGTACCCTAGCCTACGAGCAGTACTTC.

The chain employs TRBV7-8 and TRBJ1-3; 8 bases map to TRBD1. This CDR3 region has 15 residues. The germline CDR1 and CDR2 sequences are SGHVS and FQNEAQ. J gave up 1 base and V 1 base, and 0 bases lay outside the gene matches. The chain's CDR3 is CASSLGTGSGNTIYF. The CDR3 DNA reads TGTGCCAGCAGCTTAGGGACAGGGTCTGGAAACACCATATATTTT.

The chain recombines TRBV29-1 with TRBJ1-2, with TRBD1 identical over 7 bases. J gave up 8 bases and V 6 bases, and 9 bases lay outside the gene matches. The CDR3 sequence is 12 residues long. Germline CDR1 is SQVTM and CDR2 is ANQGSEA. CDR3 protein: CSVSDRVRGYTF. The CDR3 coding sequence is TGCAGCGTATCCGACAGGGTCCGCGGCTACACCTTC.

This clone appeared a few times. The rearrangement links TRBV27 to TRBJ1-1, with a weak D call TRBD1 (5 bases). The CDR3 spans 11 residues. The germline V gene encodes CDR1 MNHEY and CDR2 SMNVEV (reference sequence). V lost 6 bases, J lost 6 bases, and 8 bases lay in between. The chain's CDR3 is CASRSRAEAFF. The CDR3 coding sequence is TGTGCCAGCAGATCCAGGGCTGAAGCTTTCTTT.

The chain has TRBV2 and TRBJ2-3; 11 bases fit TRBD2. The V segment lost 6 bases and the J segment 4 bases; nucleotides outside the gene matches: 6. The germline CDR1 and CDR2 sequences are SNHLY and FYNNEI. The CDR3 runs to 15 residues. CDR3 sequence reads: CASSSTSGSADTQYF. CDR3 nucleotides: TGTGCCAGCAGCTCAACTAGCGGGAGCGCAGATACGCAGTATTTT.

The CDR3 region has the DNA TGTGCCTGGCACCCCGAAGCGGGGGCCCACGAGCAGTACTTC. Amino acid sequence: CAWHPEAGAHEQYF. J is TRBJ2-7 and V is TRBV30; 8 nucleotides align to TRBD2. The CDR3 has 14 amino acids. The junction had 11 bases not matched to a gene; V was cut back by 5 bases and J by 5 bases. The germline CDR1 and CDR2 sequences are GTSNPN and SVGIG (reference sequence). The complete variable domain, with remaining parts taken from reference TRBV30 and TRBJ2-7, reads SQTIHQWPATLVQPVGSPLSLECTVEGTSNPNLYWYRQAAGRGLQLLFYSVGIGQISSEVPQNLSASRPQDRQFILSSKKLLLSDSGFYLCAWHPEAGAHEQYFGPGTRLTVT.

The rearrangement joins TRBV27 to TRBJ1-5, with D possibly TRBD1 on 5 matching bases. V was clipped by 5 bases and J by 11 bases, with 16 bases between them. The germline V gene has CDR1 MNHEY and CDR2 SMNVEV (reference sequence). CDR3 size: 13 residues. CDR3 bases: TGTGCCAGCAGTAGGGCCTCCACGGGGGCCCAGCATTTT. Translated, it gives CASSRASTGAQHF.